These T cell receptor beta chains were read from a single sample in a study of T-cell reconstitution after alpha-beta-depleted transplantation in children. MiXCR, run by TCRdb on the PCR reads, gives a single entry per CDR3 protein. In the table there are 500,000 to 750,000 distinct CDR3 sequences, 10% to 15% of which are singletons. The sample here was PBMCs, mostly from graft donor cells, taken 360 days after TCRalphabeta/CD19-depleted stem cell transplant. Receptors originate from a male patient younger than 18 who had a stem cell transplant for acute myeloid leukemia, so the T cells may come from the graft donor. CDR3s include the opening cysteine and the closing phenylalanine or tryptophan. A D gene is named only where the DNA matches it firmly. The size of a clone is reported for some rows only, either as once, few or many, or as a class for expanded clones.

d_call	v_call	clone_size	j_call	cdr3_aa	cdr3_nt
NA	TRBV19	many	TRBJ2-1	CASSIRGGLPYNEQFF	TGTGCCAGTAGTATTAGGGGAGGACTACCCTACAATGAGCAGTTCTTC
NA	TRBV28	NA	TRBJ1-2	CASSSARDGYGYTF	TGTGCCAGCAGTTCGGCCAGGGACGGCTATGGCTACACCTTC
NA	TRBV7-6	many	TRBJ1-5	CASSLWPGGAGSNQPQHF	TGTGCCAGCAGCTTATGGCCGGGGGGCGCCGGTAGCAATCAGCCCCAGCATTTT
NA	TRBV21-1	few	TRBJ2-1	CASSKAERRAGWVVGSSYNEQFF	TGTGCCAGCAGCAAAGCTGAAAGACGGGCAGGCTGGGTTGTTGGGAGCTCCTACAATGAGCAGTTCTTC
NA	TRBV3-1	NA	TRBJ2-2	CASSQVRRAGELFF	TGTGCCAGCAGCCAAGTTAGGAGAGCCGGGGAGCTGTTTTTT
NA	TRBV12-3/TRBV12-4	NA	TRBJ2-5	CASSLAPGGQETQYF	TGTGCCAGCAGTTTAGCCCCAGGGGGGCAAGAGACCCAGTACTTC
NA	TRBV14	NA	TRBJ2-1	CASSQVLAFGNEQFF	TGTGCCAGCAGCCAAGTTCTAGCGTTCGGCAATGAGCAGTTCTTC
TRBD2	TRBV4-3	few	TRBJ2-1	CASSVLAGGLNEQFF	TGCGCCAGCAGCGTACTAGCGGGAGGGCTAAATGAGCAGTTCTTC
NA	TRBV29-1	few	TRBJ2-2	CSVHNPGSPNTGELFF	TGCAGCGTCCACAACCCTGGGTCACCGAACACCGGGGAGCTGTTTTTT
NA	TRBV25-1	few	TRBJ2-5	CASSVGEGAYPQETQYF	TGTGCCAGCAGTGTTGGGGAAGGGGCCTACCCACAAGAGACCCAGTACTTC
NA	TRBV28	many	TRBJ1-1	CASSGRRSTEAFF	TGTGCCAGCAGCGGCAGGAGGAGCACTGAAGCTTTCTTT
NA	TRBV7-7	few	TRBJ2-7	CASSLVLASGTQTYEQYF	TGTGCTAGCAGCTTAGTCTTGGCGTCGGGGACTCAAACCTACGAGCAGTACTTC
TRBD1	TRBV30	NA	TRBJ2-1	CACLTGSSYNEQFF	TGTGCCTGTCTGACAGGGAGCTCCTACAATGAGCAGTTCTTC
TRBD2	TRBV28	NA	TRBJ2-1	CASSRRTSGYNEQFF	TGTGCCAGCAGTCGACGGACTAGCGGCTACAATGAGCAGTTCTTC
NA	TRBV15	NA	TRBJ1-2	CATSREPGGNYGYTF	TGTGCCACCAGCAGAGAACCGGGGGGTAACTATGGCTACACCTTC
TRBD2	TRBV7-8	few	TRBJ2-4	CASSAQAGVTAKNIQYF	TGTGCCAGCAGCGCCCAAGCGGGGGTGACAGCCAAAAACATTCAGTACTTC
NA	TRBV20-1	NA	TRBJ1-5	CSAPGLGLAQPQLF	TGCAGTGCCCCCGGGCTAGGACTTGCTCAGCCCCAGCTTTTT
NA	TRBV20-1	NA	TRBJ2-4	CSASIGILAKYIQYF	TGCAGTGCTAGTATAGGAATTCTAGCCAAATACATTCAGTACTTC
TRBD1	TRBV5-1	NA	TRBJ1-2	CASSLSTGEMAGYTF	TGCGCCAGCAGCCTCTCGACAGGGGAAATGGCTGGCTACACCTTC
NA	TRBV7-7	few	TRBJ2-5	CASSPDSEYGAQYF	TGTGCTAGCAGCCCAGATTCAGAGTACGGGGCCCAGTACTTC
TRBD1	TRBV7-9	NA	TRBJ2-7	CASSQAGQGVKYEQYF	TGTGCCAGCAGCCAGGCCGGGCAGGGGGTTAAGTACGAGCAGTACTTC
TRBD1	TRBV5-6	NA	TRBJ2-7	CASSVQGPSYEQYF	TGTGCCAGCAGCGTACAGGGGCCCTCCTACGAGCAGTACTTC
TRBD2	TRBV9	NA	TRBJ2-5	CASSVEQRGPQETQYF	TGTGCCAGCAGCGTAGAGCAGCGGGGCCCTCAAGAGACCCAGTACTTC
TRBD2	TRBV19	NA	TRBJ2-1	CASRTSGRFGMWEQFF	TGTGCCAGCCGGACTAGCGGGAGGTTCGGGATGTGGGAGCAGTTCTTC
TRBD2	TRBV29-1	few	TRBJ2-1	CSVEEVSGRAVDEQFF	TGCAGCGTTGAAGAGGTCAGCGGGAGGGCCGTAGATGAGCAGTTCTTC
TRBD2	TRBV28	few	TRBJ2-1	CASSSGLNYNEQFF	TGTGCCAGCAGTTCGGGACTAAACTACAATGAGCAGTTCTTC
NA	TRBV6-5	NA	TRBJ1-4	CASSYLGVGANEKLFF	TGTGCCAGCAGTTACTTGGGAGTGGGGGCTAATGAAAAACTGTTTTTT